This is a list of T cell receptor beta chains from one sample in a study of OX40 agonist ivuxolimab in advanced cancers. Some clones are missing from TCRdb's copy, which holds only in-frame ones; the method was immunoSEQ multiplex PCR. The table lists some 85,000 clones, roughly 84% of them singletons. The source material was CD4+ or CD8+ T cells sorted from blood, sampled in a trial of the OX40 agonist ivuxolimab. Receptor source: an adult with an advanced solid tumor such as melanoma, head and neck, liver or kidney cancer. CDR3s include the opening cysteine and the closing phenylalanine or tryptophan. D genes are given only for firm matches. Clone size appears in some rows only: once, few, many, or a class for an expanded clone.

>few|TRBD1|TRBV11-2|TRBJ2-5
CASSSGTGGPQETQYF
TGTGCCAGCAGCTCCGGGACAGGGGGTCCTCAAGAGACCCAGTACTTC
>few|NA|TRBV6-5|TRBJ1-5
CATGAGINQPQHF
TGTGCCACCGGGGCAGGGATTAATCAGCCCCAGCATTTT
>NA|NA|TRBV4-2|TRBJ1-2
CASSQESPRPPTGLYGYTF
TGTGCCAGCAGCCAAGAGTCCCCCCGCCCCCCAACAGGGTTATATGGCTACACCTTC
>NA|NA|TRBV19|TRBJ2-3
CASSGGIVTDTQYF
TGTGCCAGTAGTGGCGGGATAGTTACAGATACGCAGTATTTT
>NA|NA|TRBV4-3|TRBJ1-2
CASSQDQPSSFFYGYTF
TGCGCCAGCAGCCAAGATCAACCGAGTTCCTTTTTTTATGGCTACACCTTC
>NA|TRBD1|TRBV18|TRBJ1-4
CASSTGPGGGNEKLFF
TGTGCCAGCTCGACAGGGCCCGGCGGAGGTAATGAAAAACTGTTTTTT
>NA|TRBD1|TRBV6-1|TRBJ2-7
CASILGQGTYEQYF
TGTGCCAGCATCTTGGGACAGGGGACCTACGAGCAGTACTTC
>NA|NA|TRBV7-2|TRBJ1-4
CASSFRGEEKLFF
TGTGCCAGCAGCTTTCGGGGGGAAGAAAAACTGTTTTTT
>NA|TRBD1|TRBV28|TRBJ2-7
CASSPRVWTGVYEQYF
TGTGCCAGCAGTCCAAGAGTCTGGACAGGGGTCTACGAGCAGTACTTC
>NA|NA|TRBV6-1|TRBJ2-7
CASSITAPDEQYF
TGTGCCAGCAGTATCACTGCCCCAGACGAGCAGTACTTC
>NA|TRBD1|TRBV10-2|TRBJ2-3
CATRQGMLDTQYF
TGCGCCACTAGACAGGGGATGTTAGATACGCAGTATTTT
>NA|TRBD2|TRBV4-3|TRBJ2-1
CASSQDPTGGPYNEQFF
TGCGCCAGCAGCCAAGATCCAACGGGAGGGCCCTACAATGAGCAGTTCTTC
>NA|TRBD1|TRBV5-4|TRBJ1-6
CASSQRGQGWDSPLHF
TGTGCCAGCAGCCAGCGGGGACAGGGGTGGGATTCACCCCTCCACTTT
>NA|NA|TRBV11-2|TRBJ1-5
CASSLNSGGNQPQHF
TGTGCCAGCAGCTTAAATTCCGGGGGCAATCAGCCCCAGCATTTT
>NA|TRBD2|TRBV28|TRBJ2-7
CASRPWASGNYEQYF
TGTGCCAGCCGCCCTTGGGCTAGCGGAAACTACGAGCAGTACTTC
>NA|NA|TRBV5-1|TRBJ2-2
CASSLRANTGELFF
TGCGCCAGCAGCTTGAGAGCGAACACCGGGGAGCTGTTTTTT
>NA|NA|TRBV11-2|TRBJ2-5
CASSVRAFEGQETQYF
TGTGCCAGCAGCGTTAGAGCTTTCGAGGGGCAAGAGACCCAGTACTTC
>NA|TRBD1|TRBV2|TRBJ1-4
CASSTTGGGEKLFF
TGTGCCAGCAGTACCACAGGGGGCGGTGAAAAACTGTTTTTT